This T cell receptor beta chain was profiled in a study of T cell repertoires in ileal Crohn's disease. Study in general: Every patient was operated on for stricturing (about 60%) or penetrating (roughly 39%) complications.

The method was immunoSEQ multiplex PCR; TCRdb's version includes in-frame clones alone and lacks a portion of them. This sample has about 5,200 clones, with 82% found just once. General study points: Clonal expansions were more frequent in active smokers than non-smokers at surgery. Compared with CD4 T cells, sorted CD8 cells carried more expanded clones.

With respect to this clone: What it recognizes is unknown.

Described time point: inflamed ileum from the surgical specimen. The source material was ileal tissue. This receptor was obtained from an adult with Crohn's disease.

The DNA of the CDR3 is TGCGCCAGCAGCTTGGCCGACAGCTATGGCTACACCTTC. It is translated as CASSLADSYGYTF. This chain connects TRBV5-1 to TRBJ1-2, with D possibly being TRBD1 (5 bases). Germline CDR1 is SGHRS and CDR2 is YFSETQ. This CDR3 has 13 residues. The V end lost 0 bases, the J end lost 4 bases, and 7 bases lay between the germline ends. Full variable domain (outside the CDR3, taken from reference TRBV5-1 and TRBJ1-2): KAGVTQTPRYLIKTRGQQVTLSCSPISGHRSVSWYQQTPGQGLQFLFEYFSETQRNKGNFPGRFSGRQFSNSRSEMNVSTLELGDSALYLCASSLADSYGYTFGSGTRLTVV.